The present TCR beta chain was sequenced within a study of blood T cell repertoires in COVID-19. Study-wide background: Samples taken during acute and convalescent COVID-19 were collected in the United States, Italy and Spain.

Sequencing was performed with immunoSEQ multiplex PCR; in TCRdb, only in-frame clones are kept and a portion is missing. There are 30,000 to 45,000 clones in the sample; less than 95% occur only once, and under 5% lies in the top ten. CDR1 and CDR2 (germline): MDHEN, SYDVKM. V was clipped by 5 bases and J by 3 bases, with 8 bases between them. The CDR3 is made up of 13 amino acids. Specimen: peripheral blood. The receptor's source is a human donor in a cohort sampled during active COVID-19. The rearrangement joins TRBV28 to TRBJ1-5, with unresolved D. The CDR3 DNA sequence: TGTGCCAGCAGTCCAGGCCCCAATCAGCCCCAGCATTTT. This codes for CASSPGPNQPQHF.